This entry describes one TCR beta chain. Its antigen is not identified. These data originate in a study of shared clonotypes between healthy human individuals. Generated by immunoSEQ multiplex PCR, the TCRdb table keeps only in-frame clones and is missing some. The sample yields 1.6 million or so clones, roughly 98.5% seen once. Study-wide results and caveats: Clonotype sharing among donors likely depends on sequencing depth. The naive CD4 repertoires of several donors were compared, and approximately 4.7% of clonotypes were shared.

The CDR3 sequence is 12 residues long. Germline values: CDR1 MDHEN, CDR2 SYDVKM. V was shortened by 5 bases and J by 10 bases, with 12 bases between the two germline ends. The chain joins TRBV28 to TRBJ1-5; D unresolved. Source material: naive CD4+ T cells sorted from blood. Noted subset: CD45RA+ positively selected. The TCR originated in a man in his thirties or forties in good health. CDR3: CASSDPAGPQHF. The CDR3 nucleotides read TGTGCCAGCAGTGACCCCGCGGGACCCCAGCATTTT.